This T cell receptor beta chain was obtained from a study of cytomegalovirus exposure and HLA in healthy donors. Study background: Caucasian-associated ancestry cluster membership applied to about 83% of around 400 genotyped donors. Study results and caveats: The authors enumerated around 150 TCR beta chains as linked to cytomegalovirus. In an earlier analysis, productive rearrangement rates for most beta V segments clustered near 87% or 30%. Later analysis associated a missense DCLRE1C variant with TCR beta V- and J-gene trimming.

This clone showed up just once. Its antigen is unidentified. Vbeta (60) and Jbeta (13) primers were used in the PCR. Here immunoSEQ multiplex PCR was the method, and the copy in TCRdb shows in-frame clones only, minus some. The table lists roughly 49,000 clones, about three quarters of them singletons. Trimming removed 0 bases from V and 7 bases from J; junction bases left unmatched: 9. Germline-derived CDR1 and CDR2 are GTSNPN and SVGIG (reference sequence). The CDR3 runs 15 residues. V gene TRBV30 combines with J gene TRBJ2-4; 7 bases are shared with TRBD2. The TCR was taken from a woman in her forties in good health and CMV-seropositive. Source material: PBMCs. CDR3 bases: TGTGCCTGGAGTGTACTGGGGGGGAGTAGGAACATTCAGTACTTC. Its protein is CAWSVLGGSRNIQYF.